The 2 T cell receptor beta chains listed next were all sequenced from one sample in a study of T cells in Graves' hyperthyroidism and ophthalmopathy. The investigators amplified TCR beta CDR3 regions from RNA transcripts. TCR CDR3 underwent first-round RT-PCR with the HTBI primer set. TCRdb reprocessed the multiplex PCR reads with MiXCR, giving one entry per CDR3 protein. The data show about 640,000 distinct CDR3 sequences, with less than 25% seen just once and over 30% held by the top ten. Sequenced input: blood. The receptors were sampled from a man aged 25 to 40 with Graves' ophthalmopathy.

This clonotype was seen at least ten times. The CDR3 protein is CASSSVVGGRAGDTQYF. In DNA, the CDR3 is TGTGCCAGCAGTTCGGTTGTGGGCGGGAGGGCCGGAGATACGCAGTATTTT. The rearrangement uses TRBV12-3 or TRBV12-4 and TRBJ2-3, with TRBD2 identical over 9 bases. This CDR3 has 17 residues. Trimming took 4 bases from V and 5 from J; bases not matched to a gene: 13.

This clonotype was seen a few times. This rearrangement joins TRBV14 to TRBJ2-7; D is ambiguous. This CDR3 is built from 13 residues. The V end lost 0 bases, the J end lost 2 bases, and 5 bases lay between the germline ends. Germline-derived CDR1 and CDR2 are SGHDN and FVKESK. CDR3 region: CASSQDWTYEQYF. In nucleotides, the CDR3 is TGTGCCAGCAGCCAAGATTGGACCTACGAGCAGTACTTC.